The 9 T cell receptor beta chains reported below all come from one sample, sequenced in a study of blood T cell repertoires in COVID-19. The data were produced by immunoSEQ multiplex PCR, yet TCRdb's version contains in-frame clones alone and is incomplete. The table records some 250,000 clones, roughly 80% of them present only once. Sequencing was carried out using peripheral blood. The receptor set was obtained from a woman older than 75 with acute or convalescent COVID-19.

The chain couples TRBV19 to TRBJ1-1, with 8 bases that match TRBD1. With V trimmed by 5 bases and J by 3 bases, 5 bases remained unmatched. CDR1 is LNHDA, CDR2 SQIVND, per germline (reference sequence). The CDR3 is 14 amino acids. The DNA of the CDR3 is TGTGCCAGTAGTGACAGGGGAGGGTACACTGAAGCTTTCTTT. It encodes CASSDRGGYTEAFF.

CDR3: CASSPWTGGQPQHF. The CDR3 nucleotides read TGTGCCAGCAGCCCATGGACAGGGGGGCAGCCCCAGCATTTT. V usage is TRBV27 and J usage is TRBJ1-5, with 10 bases identical to TRBD1. V gave up 6 bases and J gave up 7 bases; unmatched junction bases: 6. The CDR3 runs 14 residues. Germline CDR1 and CDR2: MNHEY and SMNVEV (reference sequence).

This chain links TRBV15 with TRBJ2-2, with 9 bases fitting TRBD1. This CDR3 has 18 residues. V lost 4 bases, J lost 4 bases, and 13 bases stayed unmatched. CDR1 and CDR2 from the germline V gene are LNHNV and YYDKDF (reference sequence). DNA of the CDR3: TGTGCCACCAGCACCTCACGCGGGACAGGGTGGATCACCGGGGAGCTGTTTTTT. Encoded protein: CATSTSRGTGWITGELFF.

On this clone: The junction differs from germline at one of its ends, possibly a read error. The genes are TRBV7-7 and TRBJ2-1; 14 bases align to TRBD2. Germline CDR1 reads SSHAT; CDR2 reads FNYEAQ (reference sequence). This CDR3 has 19 residues. The CDR3 loop is CASSLVPTSGGAHYNEQFF. In nucleotides, the CDR3 is TGTGCTAGCAGCTTAGTGCCGACTAGCGGGGGGGCCCACTACAATGAGCAGTTCTTC.

The gene calls are TRBV28 and TRBJ1-4, with D possibly matching TRBD1 (5 bases). Trimming removed 3 bases from V and 4 bases from J, with 9 bases in between. Germline CDR1 reads MDHEN; CDR2 reads SYDVKM. This CDR3 has 14 residues. The CDR3 bases are TGTGCCAGCAGTTTGTCAGGGTTTAATGAAAAACTGTTTTTT. Translated, it gives CASSLSGFNEKLFF.

To note about this clone: The junction departs from germline at one end; a sequencing error may be responsible. The chain employs TRBV5-4 and TRBJ2-3, with 9 nucleotides matching TRBD2. The germline V gene encodes CDR1 SGHNT and CDR2 YYREEE (reference sequence). This CDR3 has 14 residues. CDR3 sequence: CASSPGTSRDTQYF. The DNA for the CDR3 is TGTGCCAGCAGCCCTGGGACTAGCAGAGATACGCAGTATTTT.

The chain has TRBV29-1 and TRBJ2-5, with D perhaps matching TRBD2 (7 bases). Trimming removed 7 bases at V and 7 bases at J, with 16 bases between. The CDR3 is made up of 12 amino acids. CDR1 SQVTM and CDR2 ANQGSEA come from the germline V gene. The CDR3 sequence: CSGDGGARTQYF. The CDR3 DNA reads as TGCAGCGGAGATGGGGGGGCGCGGACCCAGTACTTC.

The chain carries TRBV28 and TRBJ1-4; no firm D call. Germline CDR1 MDHEN, CDR2 SYDVKM. Between the trimmed V and J ends, which lost 3 bases and 8 bases, there was a span of 10 bases. CDR3 length: 13 residues. The CDR3 sequence is CASSFERVEKLFF. CDR3 bases: TGTGCCAGCAGTTTTGAGCGGGTCGAAAAACTGTTTTTT.

The chain uses TRBV7-9 and TRBJ2-1; 10 nucleotides agree with TRBD1. The CDR3 covers 15 residues. Germline V gene sequence: CDR1 SEHNR, CDR2 FQNEAQ (reference sequence). Trimming at V came to 2 bases and at J to 7 bases, leaving 5 bases not matched to a gene. The CDR3 reads CASSLLGTGVNEQFF. CDR3 DNA sequence: TGTGCCAGCAGCTTATTAGGGACAGGGGTTAATGAGCAGTTCTTC.